Sequencing of this T cell receptor beta chain was carried out in a study of T cell changes during pregnancy in multiple sclerosis. The CDR3 loop spans 16 amino acids. With 4 bases removed from V and 7 bases from J, the gap between germline ends came to 20 bases. Per germline, CDR1 MGHRA and CDR2 YSYEKL. Clones were read by immunoSEQ multiplex PCR, and TCRdb kept only the in-frame ones, dropping some. In the table there are about 60,000 clones, about 91% of which are singletons. This chain connects TRBV4-1 to TRBJ1-3; the D gene is possibly TRBD1 (6 bases). This receptor was taken from a female donor with multiple sclerosis, enrolled in a pregnancy study. Sequenced here: peripheral blood, sampled in the first trimester of pregnancy. CDR3 sequence (DNA): TGCGCCAGCAGCCCTACGCTTCCGGGACAACGGAACACCATATATTTT. As protein: CASSPTLPGQRNTIYF.